What follows are 21 T cell receptor beta chains derived from one specimen sequenced in a study of T cells in Graves' hyperthyroidism and ophthalmopathy. RNA transcripts yielded amplified TCR beta CDR3 regions. The TCR CDR3 was amplified in a first-round RT-PCR using the HTBI primer set. Each CDR3 protein is one row after TCRdb ran MiXCR on the multiplex PCR reads. Seen here are about half a million distinct CDR3 sequences, around 20% observed once, and the top ten hold 47%. Sequenced: blood. The receptors stem from a man aged 40-49 years with Graves' ophthalmopathy.

The chain couples TRBV9 to TRBJ2-3, with TRBD2 identical over 11 bases. V dropped 0 bases and J dropped 6; count of bases not matched to a gene: 6. In germline, CDR1 is SGDLS, CDR2 YYNGEE. The CDR3 has 16 amino acids. CDR3 nucleotides: TGTGCCAGCAGCGTAGGGGCTAGCGGGGGGAGGGATACGCAGTATTTT. Translating it yields CASSVGASGGRDTQYF.

This clonotype was seen many times. The J gene is TRBJ1-4, the V gene TRBV20-1; D gene ambiguous. With 2 bases removed from V and 13 bases from J, the gap between germline ends came to 11 bases. The CDR3 loop spans 11 amino acids. Per the germline V gene, CDR1 is DFQATT and CDR2 is SNEGSKA (reference sequence). CDR3 loop: CSARLAPVLFF. CDR3 DNA sequence: TGCAGTGCTAGATTAGCCCCGGTACTGTTTTTT.

The table lists this clonotype with many counts. The V call is TRBV30, the J call TRBJ2-2; tentatively, D is TRBD1 (5 bases). V lost 4 bases to trimming and J lost 8 bases, with 8 bases between them. CDR1 is GTSNPN and CDR2 is SVGIG in the germline V gene (reference sequence). The CDR3 length is 11 residues. The CDR3 sequence is CAWNRIGELFF. The CDR3 DNA follows: TGTGCCTGGAACAGGATTGGGGAGCTGTTTTTT.

This clonotype was observed at least ten times. The rearrangement uses TRBV30 and TRBJ1-2; TRBD1 might be the D (5 bases). Looked up from germline, CDR1 is GTSNPN and CDR2 is SVGIG (reference sequence). Trimming pared 8 bases from V and 3 bases from J, leaving 10 bases between. The CDR3 loop spans 11 amino acids. The CDR3: CAAAGDYGYTF. DNA of the CDR3: TGTGCCGCGGCGGGGGACTATGGCTACACCTTC.

This chain links TRBV7-9 with TRBJ1-4; D may be TRBD1 (5 bases). The CDR3 sequence is 14 residues long. V was pared by 5 bases and J by 8 bases, with 15 bases between. Germline CDR1 SEHNR, CDR2 FQNEAQ (reference sequence). CDR3 sequence (DNA): TGTGCCAGCAGCGACAAGATTGGGGGGGAAAAACTGTTTTTT. This translates into CASSDKIGGEKLFF.

V usage is TRBV9 and J usage is TRBJ2-7, with 11 nucleotides matching TRBD2. This CDR3 is 13 amino acids long. V shed 2 bases, J shed 6 bases, and the junction held 1 base outside the gene matches. CDR1 is SGDLS and CDR2 is YYNGEE in the germline V gene. The CDR3 is CASSVSGRGEQYF. Written as DNA, the CDR3 is TGTGCCAGCAGCGTTAGCGGGAGGGGCGAGCAGTACTTC. Using reference TRBV9 and TRBJ2-7 for the parts outside the CDR3, the full variable domain is DSGVTQTPKHLITATGQRVTLRCSPRSGDLSVYWYQQSLDQGLQFLIQYYNGEERAKGNILERFSAQQFPDLHSELNLSSLELGDSALYFCASSVSGRGEQYFGPGTRLTVT.

This rearrangement joins TRBV2 to TRBJ1-2, with 9 positions matching TRBD1. The CDR3 consists of 13 residues. Trimming at V came to 7 bases and at J to 5 bases, leaving 5 bases not matched to a gene. Germline-derived CDR1 and CDR2 are SNHLY and FYNNEI. The CDR3: CASKGQGLYGYTF. The CDR3, as DNA: TGTGCCAGCAAGGGACAGGGCCTTTATGGCTACACCTTC.

This clonotype was seen a few times. The chain carries TRBV28 and TRBJ2-5, with 10 bases lining up with TRBD2. CDR3 length equals 15 residues. Germline V gene data show CDR1 as MDHEN and CDR2 as SYDVKM. The V gene end was trimmed by 3 bases and the J gene end by 2 bases; junction bases not matched to a gene: 3. DNA of the CDR3: TGTGCCAGCAGTTTTAGTAGCGGGAGGCAAGAGACCCAGTACTTC. Encoded protein: CASSFSSGRQETQYF.

CDR3 region: CASSRGGGAYTF. The CDR3 DNA sequence: TGTGCCAGCAGCCGCGGGGGGGGAGCCTACACCTTC. The chain has TRBV3-1 and TRBJ1-2, with D tentatively TRBD1 (5 bases). Germline V CDR1 and CDR2: LGHDT, YNNKEL (reference sequence). The ends were cut back, 4 bases at V and 10 bases at J, with 13 bases in the middle. The CDR3 totals 12 residues.

This clonotype was counted only a few times. The chain couples TRBV5-1 to TRBJ1-2, with 8 positions matching TRBD1. Per germline, CDR1 SGHRS and CDR2 YFSETQ. After removal of 4 bases from V and 5 bases from J, the junction contained 1 base not matched to a gene. The CDR3 runs to 12 residues. The CDR3 region has the DNA TGCGCCAGCAGCACAGGGGGATATGGCTACACCTTC. Protein product: CASSTGGYGYTF.

This clonotype was observed many times. This sequence joins TRBV12-3 or TRBV12-4 and TRBJ2-7; maybe TRBD1 (5 bases). The CDR3 is 12 residues long. V was clipped by 3 bases and J by 3 bases, with 6 bases between them. CDR3 in amino acids: CASSLTVYEQYF. The CDR3 DNA follows: TGTGCCAGCAGTTTGACAGTCTACGAGCAGTACTTC.

This rearrangement joins TRBV18 to TRBJ2-5, with D unresolved. With 4 bases removed from V and 4 bases from J, the gap between germline ends came to 10 bases. The CDR3 has 13 residues. The germline V gene encodes CDR1 KGHSH and CDR2 LQKENI. CDR3 in amino acids: CASSLYNIETQYF. In DNA, the CDR3 is TGTGCCAGCTCACTATATAACATAGAGACCCAGTACTTC.

V gene TRBV5-6 combines with J gene TRBJ2-7; perhaps D is TRBD1 or TRBD2 (6 bases each). Deletions cut 4 bases from V and 3 bases from J, with 14 bases between. The CDR3 contains 14 residues. Germline CDR1 and CDR2: SGHDT and YYEEEE. CDR3 loop: CASSPRGPGYEQYF. CDR3 bases: TGTGCCAGCAGCCCCCGGGGGCCGGGCTACGAGCAGTACTTC.

This clonotype was seen repeatedly, ten times or more. The gene calls are TRBV7-9 and TRBJ1-1; D ambiguous. CDR3 length: 12 amino acids. Trimming cost V 6 bases and J 2 bases, with 7 bases left between them. CDR1 is SEHNR and CDR2 is FQNEAQ in the germline V gene (reference sequence). CDR3 sequence (DNA): TGTGCCAGCAGTCTGACTAACACTGAAGCTTTCTTT. Residues: CASSLTNTEAFF. Combining the CDR3 with reference TRBV7-9 and TRBJ1-1 gives the whole variable domain DTGVSQNPRHKITKRGQNVTFRCDPISEHNRLYWYRQTLGQGPEFLTYFQNEAQLEKSRLLSDRFSAERPKGSFSTLEIQRTEQGDSAMYLCASSLTNTEAFFGQGTRLTVV.

This clonotype appeared many times. This rearrangement joins TRBV12-3 or TRBV12-4 to TRBJ2-3; the D gene is possibly TRBD2 (6 bases). CDR3 length: 14 residues. Trimming removed 7 bases from V and 8 bases from J, with 19 bases in between. The CDR3 DNA sequence: TGTGCCAGCAAAGAACCGGGGGTCCAGGCTACGCAGTATTTT. It yields the protein CASKEPGVQATQYF.

This clonotype showed up many times. The genes are TRBV28 and TRBJ2-5, with TRBD2 matching over 9 bases. Germline CDR1 MDHEN, CDR2 SYDVKM. The CDR3 spans 15 residues. The V gene end was trimmed by 6 bases and the J gene end by 5 bases; junction bases not matched to a gene: 10. The CDR3 loop reads CASRNLSGRYETQYF. In DNA form, the CDR3 reads TGTGCCAGCAGGAACCTTAGCGGGAGATATGAGACCCAGTACTTC.

This clonotype was seen many times. V and J are TRBV6-1 and TRBJ1-1; D might be TRBD1 (5 bases). The CDR3 has 11 residues. The V gene lost 7 bases and the J gene lost 6 bases, with 9 bases spanning the gap. From germline, CDR1 is MNHNS and CDR2 SASEGT. This chain's CDR3 is CASIWTPEAFF. CDR3 DNA: TGTGCCAGCATTTGGACACCTGAAGCTTTCTTT.

This clonotype has a count of ten or more. The chain couples TRBV12-3 or TRBV12-4 to TRBJ2-3; 12 bases match TRBD2. V trimming: 5 bases; J trimming: 6 bases; junction bases outside the gene matches: 18. The CDR3 sequence is 19 residues long. As DNA, the CDR3 is TGTGCCAGCAGTCACCGATCCACCTTCCTAGCGGGAGGGCCCGATACGCAGTATTTT. Encoded protein: CASSHRSTFLAGGPDTQYF.

The V and J genes are TRBV5-1 and TRBJ2-3; no reliable D call. Germline V gene lookup returns CDR1 SGHRS and CDR2 YFSETQ. The CDR3 is 16 residues long. Trimming removed 4 bases from V and 6 bases from J, with 21 bases in between. The CDR3 sequence: CASSRLGPALADTQYF. CDR3 coding DNA: TGCGCCAGCAGCCGGCTAGGTCCTGCTCTTGCGGATACGCAGTATTTT.

CDR3: CASTTGVVAGDQDTQYF. The CDR3 DNA sequence: TGCGCCAGCACCACTGGAGTGGTAGCGGGAGATCAAGATACGCAGTATTTT. This chain links TRBV5-1 with TRBJ2-3; 9 positions match TRBD2. The CDR3 covers 17 residues. Trimming cost V 6 bases and J 5 bases; bases outside gene matches: 16. Germline V lookup: CDR1 SGHRS, CDR2 YFSETQ.

This clonotype was seen a handful of times. This chain links TRBV11-2 with TRBJ2-5; D uncertain. Germline V gene lookup returns CDR1 SGHAT and CDR2 FQNNGV. The CDR3 loop spans 14 amino acids. V lost 1 base, J lost 1 base, and 7 bases lay in between. CDR3 residues: CASSLGRSQETQYF. Written as DNA, the CDR3 is TGTGCCAGCAGCTTAGGACGCAGCCAAGAGACCCAGTACTTC.